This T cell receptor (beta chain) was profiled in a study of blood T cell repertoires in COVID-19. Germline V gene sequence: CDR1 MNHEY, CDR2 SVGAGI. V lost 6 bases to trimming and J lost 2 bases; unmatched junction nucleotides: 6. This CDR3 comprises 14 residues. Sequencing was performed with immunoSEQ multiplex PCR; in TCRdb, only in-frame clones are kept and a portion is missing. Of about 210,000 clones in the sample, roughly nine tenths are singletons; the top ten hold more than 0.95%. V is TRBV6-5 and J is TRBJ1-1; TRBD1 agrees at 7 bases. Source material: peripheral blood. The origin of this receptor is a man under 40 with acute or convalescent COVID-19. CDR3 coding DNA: TGTGCCAGCAGCCGACAGGGCCCTAACACTGAAGCTTTCTTT. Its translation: CASSRQGPNTEAFF.